This TCR beta chain was identified during a study of blood T cell repertoires in COVID-19. Study background: Specimens from acute and convalescent COVID-19 originated in the United States, Italy and Spain.

Per the study methods: It was from reference gene primer amplification that nucleated cell counts were estimated. Sequencing used immunoSEQ multiplex PCR; TCRdb keeps in-frame clones, though not all of them. V and J calls and clone size are those listed in that table; D and trimming were worked out from the DNA. The sample carries 180,000 or so clones, around 87% recorded once. The CDR3 consists of 16 residues. Trimming pared 0 bases from V and 1 base from J, leaving 12 bases between. Germline CDR1 and CDR2: SGHVS and FNYEAQ. This clonotype was obtained from a man aged 35-49 years with active or convalescent COVID-19. What was sequenced was peripheral blood. The chain has TRBV7-6 and TRBJ1-1; a possible D gene is TRBD1 (6 bases). The CDR3 is CASSLAIGGGNTEAFF. The CDR3, as DNA: TGTGCCAGCAGCTTAGCGATAGGGGGGGGGAACACTGAAGCTTTCTTT.